This TCR beta chain was sequenced for a study of blood T cell repertoires in COVID-19. Study-wide context: COVID-19 samples collected from the United States, Italy and Spain covered acute and convalescent phases.

The CDR3 sequence is 14 residues long. From germline, CDR1 is SEHNR and CDR2 FQNEAQ (reference sequence). V dropped 6 bases and J dropped 8; count of bases not matched to a gene: 5. This table comes from immunoSEQ multiplex PCR, and its TCRdb copy is limited to in-frame clones, with some not included. The sample includes some 400,000 clones, around nine tenths of them seen just once. What was sequenced was PBMCs or T cells enriched from blood (not recorded which). The TCR originated in a woman in her twenties or thirties who had recovered from COVID-19. V usage is TRBV7-9 and J usage is TRBJ2-1, with 12 nucleotides matching TRBD1. The CDR3 protein is CASSGTGGFDEQFF. CDR3 coding DNA: TGTGCCAGCAGTGGGACAGGGGGCTTTGATGAGCAGTTCTTC.